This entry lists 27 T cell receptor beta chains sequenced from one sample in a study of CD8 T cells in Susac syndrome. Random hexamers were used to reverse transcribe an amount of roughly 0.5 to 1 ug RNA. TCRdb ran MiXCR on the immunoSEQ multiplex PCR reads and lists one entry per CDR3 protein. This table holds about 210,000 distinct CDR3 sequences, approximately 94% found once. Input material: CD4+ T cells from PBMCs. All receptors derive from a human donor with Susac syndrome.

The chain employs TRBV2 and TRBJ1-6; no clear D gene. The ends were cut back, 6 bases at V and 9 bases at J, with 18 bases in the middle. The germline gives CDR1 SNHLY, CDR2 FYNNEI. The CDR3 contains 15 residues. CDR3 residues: CASRGVKLGSSPLHF. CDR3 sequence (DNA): TGTGCCAGCAGGGGCGTCAAACTAGGATCTTCACCCCTCCACTTT.

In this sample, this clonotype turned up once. CDR3 nucleotides: TGTGCCAGCAGTTACTCGTCGGGGGCGAGGGACGAGCAGTACTTC. It yields the protein CASSYSSGARDEQYF. The chain employs TRBV6-2 or TRBV6-3 and TRBJ2-7; D may be TRBD1 or TRBD2 (6 bases each). Trimming cost V 0 bases and J 5 bases, with 14 bases left between them. The germline V gene encodes CDR1 MNHEY and CDR2 SVGEGT. The CDR3 loop spans 15 amino acids.

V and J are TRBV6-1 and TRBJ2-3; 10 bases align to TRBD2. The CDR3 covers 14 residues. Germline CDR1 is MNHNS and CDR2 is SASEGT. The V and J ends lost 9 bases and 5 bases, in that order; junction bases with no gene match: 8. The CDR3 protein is CASASGGVQDTQYF. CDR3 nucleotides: TGTGCCAGTGCGAGCGGGGGGGTGCAAGATACGCAGTATTTT.

CDR3 sequence reads: CASTRELAGLETQYF. CDR3 nucleotide sequence: TGTGCCAGCACCCGCGAACTAGCGGGGCTAGAGACCCAGTACTTC. The rearrangement uses TRBV12-3 or TRBV12-4 and TRBJ2-5, with 10 bases matching TRBD2. Losses at the gene ends were 7 bases for V and 4 bases for J; bases not matched to a gene: 9. The length of the CDR3 is 15 residues.

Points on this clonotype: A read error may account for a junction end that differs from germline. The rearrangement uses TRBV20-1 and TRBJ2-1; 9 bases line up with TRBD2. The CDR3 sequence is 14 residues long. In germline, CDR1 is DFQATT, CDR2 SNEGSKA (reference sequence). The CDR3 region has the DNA TGCAGTGCTAGAGATCCACAGCGGGGGGCCAGGCAAGTCTTC. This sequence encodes CSARDPQRGARQVF.

The CDR3 sequence is CASSHATGASTDTQYF. Written as DNA, the CDR3 is TGCGCCAGCAGCCATGCCACAGGGGCTAGCACAGATACGCAGTATTTT. This sequence joins TRBV4-3 and TRBJ2-3; 7 bases match TRBD1. This CDR3 is built from 16 residues. Germline V CDR1 and CDR2: LGHNA, YSLEER. V gave up 3 bases and J gave up 0 bases; unmatched junction bases: 6.

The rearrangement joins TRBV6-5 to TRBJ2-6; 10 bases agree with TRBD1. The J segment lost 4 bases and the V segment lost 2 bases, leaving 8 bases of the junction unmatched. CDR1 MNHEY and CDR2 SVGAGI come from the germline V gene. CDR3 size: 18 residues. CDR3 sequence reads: CASSYRDRGAVGANVLTF. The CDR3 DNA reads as TGTGCCAGCAGTTACCGGGACAGGGGCGCCGTGGGGGCCAACGTCCTGACTTTC.

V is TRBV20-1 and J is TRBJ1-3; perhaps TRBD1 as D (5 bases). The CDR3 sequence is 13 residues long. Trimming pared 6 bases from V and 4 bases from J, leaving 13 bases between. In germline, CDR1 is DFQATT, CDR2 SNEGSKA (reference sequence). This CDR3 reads CSASGTGGNTIYF. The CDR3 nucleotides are TGCAGTGCCTCTGGCACAGGAGGAAACACCATATATTTT.

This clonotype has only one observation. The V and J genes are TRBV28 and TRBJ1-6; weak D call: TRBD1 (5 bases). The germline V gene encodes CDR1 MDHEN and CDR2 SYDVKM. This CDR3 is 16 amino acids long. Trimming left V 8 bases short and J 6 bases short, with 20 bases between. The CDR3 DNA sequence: TGTGCCAGCTCGCGGAGCTCTGGGACCTTTAATTCACCCCTCCACTTT. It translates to CASSRSSGTFNSPLHF.

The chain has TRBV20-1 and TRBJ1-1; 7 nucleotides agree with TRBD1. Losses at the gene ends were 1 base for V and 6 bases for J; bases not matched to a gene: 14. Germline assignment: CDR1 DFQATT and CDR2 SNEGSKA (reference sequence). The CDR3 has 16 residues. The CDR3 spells CSARASGQRFSAEAFF. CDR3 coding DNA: TGCAGTGCTAGAGCCTCGGGACAGCGTTTTAGCGCTGAAGCTTTCTTT.

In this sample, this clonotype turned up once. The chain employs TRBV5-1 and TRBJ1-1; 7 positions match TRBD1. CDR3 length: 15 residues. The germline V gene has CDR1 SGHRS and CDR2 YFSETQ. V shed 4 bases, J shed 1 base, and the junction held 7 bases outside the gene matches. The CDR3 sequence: CASSIPGTENTEAFF. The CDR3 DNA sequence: TGCGCCAGCAGCATCCCCGGGACAGAGAACACTGAAGCTTTCTTT.

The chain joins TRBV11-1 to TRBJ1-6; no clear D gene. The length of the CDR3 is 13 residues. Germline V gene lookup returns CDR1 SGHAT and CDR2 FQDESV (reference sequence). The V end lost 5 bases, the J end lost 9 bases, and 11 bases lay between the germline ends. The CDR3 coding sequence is TGTGCCAGCAGCCCCTTTGAGAGTTCACCCCTCCACTTT. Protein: CASSPFESSPLHF.

The CDR3 loop reads CASSLDFSSYNEQFF. The CDR3 nucleotides are TGTGCCAGCAGCTTGGACTTTAGCTCCTACAATGAGCAGTTCTTC. The chain is built from TRBV7-2 and TRBJ2-1; tentatively, D is TRBD2 (5 bases). Deletions cut 3 bases from V and 0 bases from J, with 9 bases between. Germline CDR1 and CDR2: SGHTA and FQGNSA. The CDR3 has 15 residues.

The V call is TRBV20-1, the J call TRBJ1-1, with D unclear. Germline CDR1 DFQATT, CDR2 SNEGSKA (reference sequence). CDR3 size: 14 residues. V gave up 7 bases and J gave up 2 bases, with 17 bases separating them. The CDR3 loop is CSVSRGLPNTEAFF. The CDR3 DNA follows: TGCAGTGTAAGCCGCGGACTGCCTAACACTGAAGCTTTCTTT.

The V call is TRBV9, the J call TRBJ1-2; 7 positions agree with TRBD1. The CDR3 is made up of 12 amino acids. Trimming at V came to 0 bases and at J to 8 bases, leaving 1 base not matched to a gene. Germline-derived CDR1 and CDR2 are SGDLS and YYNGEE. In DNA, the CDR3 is TGTGCCAGCAGCGTAGCAGGGGGGGGCTACACCTTC. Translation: CASSVAGGGYTF.

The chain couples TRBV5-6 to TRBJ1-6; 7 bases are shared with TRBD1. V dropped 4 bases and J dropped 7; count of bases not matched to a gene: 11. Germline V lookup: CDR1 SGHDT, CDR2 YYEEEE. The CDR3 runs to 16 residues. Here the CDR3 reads CASSRSRTGVNSPLHF. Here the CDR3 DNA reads TGTGCCAGCAGCCGATCCCGGACAGGCGTCAATTCACCCCTCCACTTT.

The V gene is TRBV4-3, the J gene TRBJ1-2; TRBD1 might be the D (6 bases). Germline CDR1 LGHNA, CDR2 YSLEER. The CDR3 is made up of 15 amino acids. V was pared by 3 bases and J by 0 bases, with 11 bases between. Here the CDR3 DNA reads TGCGCCAGCAGCCAGGACAGTGATGCTAACTATGGCTACACCTTC. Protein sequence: CASSQDSDANYGYTF.

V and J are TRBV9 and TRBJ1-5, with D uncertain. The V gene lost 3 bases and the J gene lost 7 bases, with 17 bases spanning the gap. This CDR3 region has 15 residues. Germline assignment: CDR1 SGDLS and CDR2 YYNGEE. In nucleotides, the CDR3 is TGTGCCAGCAGCGAAGCTGGAGATCTCTCCCAGCCCCAGCATTTT. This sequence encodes CASSEAGDLSQPQHF.

The DNA of the CDR3 is TGTGCCAGCAGCTTAGGATCTCAAGTTCGAGATACGCAGTATTTT. Translation: CASSLGSQVRDTQYF. The gene calls are TRBV7-2 and TRBJ2-3; no clear D. Looked up from germline, CDR1 is SGHTA and CDR2 is FQGNSA. Trimming took off 1 base at V and 5 bases at J, with 13 bases between the two ends. The CDR3 consists of 15 residues.

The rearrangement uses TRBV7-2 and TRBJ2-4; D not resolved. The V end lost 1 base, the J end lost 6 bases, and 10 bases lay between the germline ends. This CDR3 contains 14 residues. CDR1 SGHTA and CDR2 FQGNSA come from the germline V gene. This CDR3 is CASSLERLSNIQYF. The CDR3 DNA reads TGTGCCAGCAGCTTAGAGCGATTGTCAAACATTCAGTACTTC. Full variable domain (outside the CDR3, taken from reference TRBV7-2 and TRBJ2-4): GAGVSQSPSNKVTEKGKDVELRCDPISGHTALYWYRQSLGQGLEFLIYFQGNSAPDKSGLPSDRFSAERTGGSVSTLTIQRTQQEDSAVYLCASSLERLSNIQYFGAGTRLSVL.

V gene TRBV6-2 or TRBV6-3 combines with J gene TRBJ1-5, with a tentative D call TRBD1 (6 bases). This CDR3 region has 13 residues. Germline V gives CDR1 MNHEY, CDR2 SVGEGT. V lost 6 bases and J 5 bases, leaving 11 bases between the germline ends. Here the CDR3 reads CASSFNRDQPQHF. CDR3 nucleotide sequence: TGTGCCAGCAGCTTTAACAGGGATCAGCCCCAGCATTTT.

The CDR3 protein is CASSPRQGNQPQHF. The CDR3 DNA is TGTGCCAGCTCACCAAGGCAGGGCAATCAGCCCCAGCATTTT. The V call is TRBV7-2, the J call TRBJ1-5; unclear D gene. Trimming removed 8 bases at V and 2 bases at J, with 13 bases between. The CDR3 covers 14 residues. Germline-derived CDR1 and CDR2 are SGHTA and FQGNSA.

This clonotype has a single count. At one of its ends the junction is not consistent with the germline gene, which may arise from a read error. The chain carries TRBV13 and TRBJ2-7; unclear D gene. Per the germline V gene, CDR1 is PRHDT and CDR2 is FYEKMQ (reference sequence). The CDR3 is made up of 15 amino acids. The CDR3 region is CAGSLRTALDYEQYF. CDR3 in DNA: TGTGCCGGCAGCTTGCGTACGGCACTGGACTACGAGCAGTACTTC. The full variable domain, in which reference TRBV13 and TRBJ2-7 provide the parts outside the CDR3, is AAGVIQSPRHLIKEKRETATLKCYPIPRHDTVYWYQQGPGQDPQFLISFYEKMQSDKGSIPDRFSAQQFSDYHSELNMSSLELGDSALYFCAGSLRTALDYEQYFGPGTRLTVT.

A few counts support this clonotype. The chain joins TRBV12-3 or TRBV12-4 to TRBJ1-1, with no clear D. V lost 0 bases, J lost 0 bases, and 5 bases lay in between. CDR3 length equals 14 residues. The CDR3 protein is CASSLAGMNTEAFF. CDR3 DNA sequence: TGTGCCAGCAGTTTAGCTGGCATGAACACTGAAGCTTTCTTT.

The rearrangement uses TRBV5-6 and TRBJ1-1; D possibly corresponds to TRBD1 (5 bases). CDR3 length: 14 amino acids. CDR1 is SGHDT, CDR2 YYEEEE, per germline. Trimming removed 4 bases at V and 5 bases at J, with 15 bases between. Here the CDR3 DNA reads TGTGCCAGCAGCCCAGCTACAGGTAGAACTGAAGCTTTCTTT. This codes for CASSPATGRTEAFF.

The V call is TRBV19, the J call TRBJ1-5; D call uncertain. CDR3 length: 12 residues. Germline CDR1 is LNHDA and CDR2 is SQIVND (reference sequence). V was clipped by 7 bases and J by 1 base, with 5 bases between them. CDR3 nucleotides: TGTGCCAGTAAGAGGAGCAATCAGCCCCAGCATTTT. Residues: CASKRSNQPQHF.

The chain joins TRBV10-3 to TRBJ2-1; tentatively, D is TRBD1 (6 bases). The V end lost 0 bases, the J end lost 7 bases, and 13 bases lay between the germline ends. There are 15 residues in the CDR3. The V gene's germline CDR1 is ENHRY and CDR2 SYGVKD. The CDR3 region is CAISESIQGENEQFF. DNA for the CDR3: TGTGCCATCAGTGAGTCGATACAGGGTGAGAATGAGCAGTTCTTC.